Below, 11 T cell receptor beta chains from the same sample are listed, as sequenced in a study of T cell repertoires in cytomegalovirus infection. Each CDR3 protein is one row after TCRdb ran MiXCR on the reads. The sample holds fewer than 550,000 distinct CDR3 sequences; about 33% are singletons and the top ten take about 13%. The material sequenced was PBMCs. These receptors came from a human donor in good health (CMV status not recorded). Some clones in this sample may be carry-over from other donors' samples.

This clonotype was seen a handful of times. The chain couples TRBV7-8 to TRBJ2-1; weak D call: TRBD1 (5 bases). Trimming shortened V by 2 bases and J by 4 bases, and 12 bases separated the two germline ends. CDR3 length: 15 amino acids. Germline assignment: CDR1 SGHVS and CDR2 FQNEAQ. CDR3 residues: CASSLPAGLYNEQFF. For the CDR3, the DNA is TGTGCCAGCAGCTTACCCGCAGGGTTATACAATGAGCAGTTCTTC. The full variable domain, rest sourced from reference TRBV7-8 and TRBJ2-1, is GAGVSQSPRYKVAKRGQDVALRCDPISGHVSLFWYQQALGQGPEFLTYFQNEAQLDKSGLPSDRFFAERPEGSVSTLKIQRTQQEDSAVYLCASSLPAGLYNEQFFGPGTRLTVL.

This clonotype was recorded at least ten times. V gene TRBV7-2 combines with J gene TRBJ2-5; 8 bases are a match to TRBD1. Germline V CDR1 and CDR2: SGHTA, FQGNSA. V trimming: 5 bases; J trimming: 5 bases; junction bases outside the gene matches: 13. This CDR3 has 16 residues. CDR3 sequence: CASSLGGPGGAETQYF. The DNA for the CDR3 is TGTGCCAGCAGCCTAGGCGGGCCAGGGGGCGCGGAGACCCAGTACTTC. Full variable domain (rest looked up from reference TRBV7-2 and TRBJ2-5): GAGVSQSPSNKVTEKGKDVELRCDPISGHTALYWYRQSLGQGLEFLIYFQGNSAPDKSGLPSDRFSAERTGGSVSTLTIQRTQQEDSAVYLCASSLGGPGGAETQYFGPGTRLLVL.

The rearrangement links TRBV5-6 to TRBJ2-7; D is ambiguous. The germline V and J ends were trimmed by 0 bases and 4 bases, with 8 bases remaining between them. This CDR3 is 13 amino acids long. CDR1 is SGHDT and CDR2 is YYEEEE in the germline V gene. The CDR3 DNA follows: TGTGCCAGCAGCTTGGTGGGCCTATACGAGCAGTACTTC. It yields the protein CASSLVGLYEQYF.

This clonotype was seen a few times. V and J are TRBV4-1 and TRBJ2-5; 15 positions match TRBD2. The CDR3 length is 19 residues. The germline V gene has CDR1 MGHRA and CDR2 YSYEKL. V shed 0 bases, J shed 0 bases, and the junction held 5 bases outside the gene matches. The CDR3: CASSQDRGTSGGNQETQYF. The CDR3 DNA sequence: TGCGCCAGCAGCCAAGATAGGGGGACTAGCGGGGGGAACCAAGAGACCCAGTACTTC.

For this clonotype: A much larger clonotype is one base distant, so this may be a read error. The CDR3 reads CASISTGGGVGELFF. The DNA for the CDR3 is TGTGCCAGCATCTCCACCGGGGGGGGCGTCGGGGAGCTGTTTTTT. V usage is TRBV7-6 and J usage is TRBJ2-2; TRBD2 agrees at 8 bases. Germline V gene sequence: CDR1 SGHVS, CDR2 FNYEAQ. There are 15 residues in the CDR3. The J segment lost 7 bases and the V segment lost 7 bases, leaving 11 bases of the junction unmatched.

This chain joins TRBV12-3 or TRBV12-4 and TRBJ2-1; D unclear. Trimming cost V 3 bases and J 0 bases, with 6 bases left between them. This CDR3 contains 14 residues. The CDR3 DNA reads TGTGCCAGCAGTTTTGGGGACTCCTACAATGAGCAGTTCTTC. Encoded protein: CASSFGDSYNEQFF.

This clonotype was observed a single time. The germline gene is not matched at one end of the junction; a read error may be the cause. The gene calls are TRBV12-3 or TRBV12-4 and TRBJ2-7; D might be TRBD1 or TRBD2, each matching 5 bases. The CDR3 covers 14 residues. The CDR3 DNA reads TGTTCCAGCAGCCTTCGGGACGGAAACTACGAGCAGTACTTC. This translates into CSSSLRDGNYEQYF.

This clonotype has only a few counts. The chain uses TRBV28 and TRBJ2-3, with 10 bases identical to TRBD2. The V gene's germline CDR1 is MDHEN and CDR2 SYDVKM. This CDR3 region has 18 residues. Trimming cost V 5 bases and J 2 bases; bases outside gene matches: 13. CDR3: CASSPIAGGHPDTDTQYF. The DNA of the CDR3 is TGTGCCAGCAGTCCAATAGCGGGGGGACACCCAGACACAGATACGCAGTATTTT.

There are a few counts of this clonotype. V usage is TRBV7-8 and J usage is TRBJ1-1; perhaps TRBD1 as D (6 bases). Trimming left V 5 bases short and J 3 bases short, with 22 bases between. The CDR3 has 17 residues. CDR1 and CDR2 (germline): SGHVS, FQNEAQ. The CDR3 bases are TGTGCCAGCAGCCTCGGGACATCCCCCGGGTTGGACACTGAAGCTTTCTTT. This codes for CASSLGTSPGLDTEAFF.

The V gene is TRBV4-3, the J gene TRBJ2-3; D is unresolved. The CDR3 has 16 residues. The V end was cut by 0 bases, the J end by 2 bases, with 12 bases between. From germline, CDR1 is LGHNA and CDR2 YSLEER. The CDR3 sequence is CASSQELWGFTDTQYF. In DNA form, the CDR3 reads TGCGCCAGCAGCCAAGAACTTTGGGGATTCACAGATACGCAGTATTTT.

This chain uses TRBV20-1 with TRBJ1-3; the D gene is possibly TRBD1 (5 bases). Germline V gives CDR1 DFQATT, CDR2 SNEGSKA (reference sequence). The CDR3 contains 14 residues. Deletions cut 3 bases from V and 2 bases from J, with 11 bases between. The CDR3 DNA reads as TGCAGTGCTAGGGGGGGGGGGGCTGGAAACACCATATATTTT. It translates to CSARGGGAGNTIYF.